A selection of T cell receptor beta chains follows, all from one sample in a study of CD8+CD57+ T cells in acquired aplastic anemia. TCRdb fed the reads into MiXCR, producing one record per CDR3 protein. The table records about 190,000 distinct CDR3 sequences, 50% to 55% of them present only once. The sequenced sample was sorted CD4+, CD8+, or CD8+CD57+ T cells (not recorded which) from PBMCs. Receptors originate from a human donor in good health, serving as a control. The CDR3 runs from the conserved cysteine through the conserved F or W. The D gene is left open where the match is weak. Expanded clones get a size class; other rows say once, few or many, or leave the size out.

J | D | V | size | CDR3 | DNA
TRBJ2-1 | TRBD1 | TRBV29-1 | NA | CSVFQGANEQFF | TGCAGCGTTTTTCAGGGGGCGAATGAGCAGTTCTTC
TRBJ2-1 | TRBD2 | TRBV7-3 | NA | CASSQGLAGTYNEQFF | TGTGCCAGCAGCCAGGGACTAGCGGGGACCTACAATGAGCAGTTCTTC
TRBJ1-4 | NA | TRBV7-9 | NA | CASSQVGTRSEKLFF | TGCGCCAGCAGCCAAGTCGGGACCCGGAGTGAAAAACTGTTTTTT
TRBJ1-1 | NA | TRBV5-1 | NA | CASSLEGYSGNTEAFF | TGCGCCAGCAGCTTGGAGGGGTACTCTGGAAACACTGAAGCTTTCTTT
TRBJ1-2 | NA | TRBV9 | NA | CASSADFRANYGYTF | TGTGCCAGCAGCGCGGATTTTAGGGCTAACTATGGCTACACCTTC
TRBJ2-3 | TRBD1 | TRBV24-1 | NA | CATSEPGQATDTQYF | TGTGCCACCAGTGAACCGGGACAGGCCACAGATACGCAGTATTTT
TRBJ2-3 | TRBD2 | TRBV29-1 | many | CSVGGRDTDTQYF | TGCAGCGTTGGGGGGAGGGACACAGATACGCAGTATTTT
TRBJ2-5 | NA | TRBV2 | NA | CASRFLGGETQYF | TGTGCCAGCAGATTCCTCGGGGGAGAGACCCAGTACTTC
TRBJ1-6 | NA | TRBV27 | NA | CASSLFGQGYNSPLHF | TGTGCCAGCAGTTTATTCGGGCAGGGATATAATTCACCCCTCCACTTT
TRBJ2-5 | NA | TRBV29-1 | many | CSVGPIGGAQETQYF | TGCAGCGTTGGCCCTATTGGGGGGGCCCAAGAGACCCAGTACTTC
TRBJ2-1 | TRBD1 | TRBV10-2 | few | CASSYRGSSYNEQFF | TGCGCCAGTTCTTACAGGGGTAGCTCCTACAATGAGCAGTTCTTC
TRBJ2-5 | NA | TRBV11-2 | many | CASSLGSETQYF | TGTGCCAGCAGCTTAGGATCAGAGACCCAGTACTTC
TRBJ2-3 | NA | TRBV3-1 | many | CASSQVRGDTQYF | TGTGCCAGCAGCCAAGTCCGGGGTGATACGCAGTATTTT
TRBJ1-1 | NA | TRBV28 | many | CASSFTGFEAFF | TGTGCCAGCAGTTTCACAGGGTTTGAAGCTTTCTTT
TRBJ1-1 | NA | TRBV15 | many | CATSRGGLNTEAFF | TGTGCCACCAGCAGGGGGGGGCTGAACACTGAAGCTTTCTTT
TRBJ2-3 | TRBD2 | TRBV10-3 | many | CAINEPGLATDTQYF | TGTGCCATCAACGAACCGGGACTAGCGACAGATACGCAGTATTTT
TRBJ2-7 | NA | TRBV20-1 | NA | CSAPRGSYEQYF | TGCAGTGCCCCGAGGGGCTCCTACGAGCAGTACTTC
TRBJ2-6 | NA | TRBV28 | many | CASSPVGATGANVLTF | TGTGCCAGCAGCCCAGTGGGGGCCACTGGGGCCAACGTCCTGACTTTC
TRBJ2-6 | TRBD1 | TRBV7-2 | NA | CASSSGTGGPSSSGANVLTF | TGTGCCAGCAGCTCCGGGACAGGGGGCCCATCTAGCTCTGGGGCCAACGTCCTGACTTTC
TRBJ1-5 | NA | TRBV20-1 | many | CSARDLGFQPQHF | TGCAGTGCTAGAGATCTGGGGTTTCAGCCCCAGCATTTT
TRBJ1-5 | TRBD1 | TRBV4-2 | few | CASSPGGGVSNQPQHF | TGTGCCAGCAGCCCAGGGGGCGGAGTGTCAAATCAGCCCCAGCATTTT
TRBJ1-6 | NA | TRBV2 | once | CASSANGPLQLCSYNSPLHF | TGTGCCAGCAGTGCAAATGGGCCTCTGCAGCTGTGCTCCTATAATTCACCCCTCCACTTT
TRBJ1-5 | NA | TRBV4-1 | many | CASSQGDISNQPQHF | TGCGCCAGCAGCCAAGGGGACATCAGCAATCAGCCCCAGCATTTT
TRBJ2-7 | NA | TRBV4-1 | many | CASSQDHVEQYF | TGCGCCAGCAGCCAAGATCACGTTGAGCAGTACTTC
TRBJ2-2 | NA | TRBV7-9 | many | CASSLEGYTGELFF | TGTGCCAGCAGCTTAGAGGGGTACACCGGGGAGCTGTTTTTT
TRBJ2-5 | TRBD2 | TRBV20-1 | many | CSARGGLAGWETQYF | TGCAGTGCTAGAGGCGGACTAGCGGGGTGGGAGACCCAGTACTTC
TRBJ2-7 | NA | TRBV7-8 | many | CASSVGPLYEQYF | TGTGCCAGCAGCGTGGGTCCCCTCTACGAGCAGTACTTC
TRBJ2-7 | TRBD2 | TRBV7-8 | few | CASSLRTSGTYEQYF | TGTGCCAGCAGCCTCCGGACTAGCGGTACCTACGAGCAGTACTTC
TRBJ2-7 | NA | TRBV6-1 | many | CASSELGDEQYF | TGTGCCAGCAGTGAACTAGGGGACGAGCAGTACTTC
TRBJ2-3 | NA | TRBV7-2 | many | CASSKQVGRDTQYF | TGTGCCAGCAGCAAACAAGTGGGTCGGGATACGCAGTATTTT
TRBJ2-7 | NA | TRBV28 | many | CASSLKIPGEQYF | TGTGCCAGCAGTTTAAAAATACCTGGAGAGCAGTACTTC
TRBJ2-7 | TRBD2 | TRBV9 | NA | CASSVGLASYEQYF | TGTGCCAGCAGCGTAGGACTAGCGAGCTACGAGCAGTACTTC
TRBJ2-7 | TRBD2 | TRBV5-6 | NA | CASSFGTSGAEQYF | TGTGCCAGCAGCTTCGGGACTAGCGGGGCCGAGCAGTACTTC
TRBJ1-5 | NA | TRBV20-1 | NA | CSAYVRAGTNQPQHF | TGCAGTGCTTACGTTCGGGCAGGGACTAATCAGCCCCAGCATTTT
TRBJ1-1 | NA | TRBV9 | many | CASSVVYGGNTEAFF | TGTGCCAGCAGCGTTGTCTATGGGGGAAACACTGAAGCTTTCTTT
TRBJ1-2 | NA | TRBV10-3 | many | CAISERGDQYGYTF | TGTGCCATCAGTGAGAGGGGGGACCAGTATGGCTACACCTTC
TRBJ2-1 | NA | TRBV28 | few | CASSLRTRGILNEQFF | TGTGCCAGCAGTTTAAGGACTCGGGGAATACTCAATGAGCAGTTCTTC
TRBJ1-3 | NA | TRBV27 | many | CASSKSSGNTIYF | TGTGCCAGCAGTAAGAGTTCTGGAAACACCATATATTTT
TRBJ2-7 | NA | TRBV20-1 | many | CSARAGISSSYEQYF | TGCAGTGCTAGAGCGGGCATTTCTAGCTCCTACGAGCAGTACTTC
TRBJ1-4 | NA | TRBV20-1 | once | CSVPDSTNEKLFF | TGCAGTGTTCCCGATTCAACTAATGAAAAACTGTTTTTT
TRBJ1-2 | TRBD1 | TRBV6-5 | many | CASSYSGTAYGYTF | TGTGCCAGCAGTTACTCTGGGACAGCCTATGGCTACACCTTC
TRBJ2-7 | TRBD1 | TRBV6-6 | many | CASSSPGQGSFEQYF | TGTGCCAGCAGTTCCCCGGGACAGGGATCTTTCGAGCAGTACTTC
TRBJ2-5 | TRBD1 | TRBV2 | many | CASSRTGKETQYF | TGTGCCAGCAGCAGGACAGGGAAAGAGACCCAGTACTTC
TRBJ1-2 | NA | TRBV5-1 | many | CASSLERALSDYGYTF | TGCGCCAGCAGCTTGGAAAGGGCCCTCTCCGACTATGGCTACACCTTC